These T cell receptor beta chains were read from a single sample in a study of CD8 T cells in ankylosing spondylitis. TCRdb recomputed calls from the 5' RACE reads with MiXCR, one row per CDR3 protein. The table lists 800,000 to 900,000 distinct CDR3 sequences, approximately 12% of them singletons. Source material: blood, either unsorted or a sorted T cell fraction (not recorded which). The receptors stem from a male donor with ankylosing spondylitis. The CDR3 runs from the conserved cysteine through the conserved F or W. The order of the fields is CDR3 protein, V gene, D gene, J gene, clone size. D genes are given only for firm matches. Only part of the rows carry a size: once, few, many, or a class if the clone is expanded.

CDR3aa: CASSYYPMTGGNQPQHF; v_gene: TRBV27; d_gene: TRBD1; j_gene: TRBJ1-5; abundance: few
CDR3aa: CASTLTGTLIYEQYF; v_gene: TRBV27; d_gene: -; j_gene: TRBJ2-7; abundance: few
CDR3aa: CASSSSGTGELFF; v_gene: TRBV7-3; d_gene: -; j_gene: TRBJ2-2; abundance: once
CDR3aa: CSARWMRNIQYF; v_gene: TRBV20-1; d_gene: -; j_gene: TRBJ2-4; abundance: many
CDR3aa: CASSSKGARTDTQYF; v_gene: TRBV6-1; d_gene: TRBD1; j_gene: TRBJ2-3; abundance: few
CDR3aa: CSARTGVGPEAFF; v_gene: TRBV20-1; d_gene: TRBD1; j_gene: TRBJ1-1; abundance: few
CDR3aa: CASSLGPFSGNTIYF; v_gene: TRBV5-1; d_gene: -; j_gene: TRBJ1-3; abundance: -
CDR3aa: CASSYDGGSYNSPLHF; v_gene: TRBV6-5; d_gene: -; j_gene: TRBJ1-6; abundance: -
CDR3aa: CSVEASASETQYF; v_gene: TRBV29-1; d_gene: -; j_gene: TRBJ2-5; abundance: many
CDR3aa: CATQSGTANTGELFF; v_gene: TRBV10-3; d_gene: TRBD1; j_gene: TRBJ2-2; abundance: -
CDR3aa: CASSQGTGGLETQYF; v_gene: TRBV5-6; d_gene: TRBD1; j_gene: TRBJ2-5; abundance: many
CDR3aa: CASSGPPGRSSYEQYF; v_gene: TRBV2; d_gene: -; j_gene: TRBJ2-7; abundance: few
CDR3aa: CSASSAKPYEQYF; v_gene: TRBV20-1; d_gene: -; j_gene: TRBJ2-7; abundance: -
CDR3aa: CASSFLAGLTYEQYF; v_gene: TRBV7-2; d_gene: TRBD2; j_gene: TRBJ2-7; abundance: many
CDR3aa: CASSLRARYEGSYEQYF; v_gene: TRBV27; d_gene: -; j_gene: TRBJ2-7; abundance: few
CDR3aa: CASSPWGSQGADTQYF; v_gene: TRBV18; d_gene: -; j_gene: TRBJ2-3; abundance: -
CDR3aa: CSASEREALKEKLFF; v_gene: TRBV20-1; d_gene: -; j_gene: TRBJ1-4; abundance: few